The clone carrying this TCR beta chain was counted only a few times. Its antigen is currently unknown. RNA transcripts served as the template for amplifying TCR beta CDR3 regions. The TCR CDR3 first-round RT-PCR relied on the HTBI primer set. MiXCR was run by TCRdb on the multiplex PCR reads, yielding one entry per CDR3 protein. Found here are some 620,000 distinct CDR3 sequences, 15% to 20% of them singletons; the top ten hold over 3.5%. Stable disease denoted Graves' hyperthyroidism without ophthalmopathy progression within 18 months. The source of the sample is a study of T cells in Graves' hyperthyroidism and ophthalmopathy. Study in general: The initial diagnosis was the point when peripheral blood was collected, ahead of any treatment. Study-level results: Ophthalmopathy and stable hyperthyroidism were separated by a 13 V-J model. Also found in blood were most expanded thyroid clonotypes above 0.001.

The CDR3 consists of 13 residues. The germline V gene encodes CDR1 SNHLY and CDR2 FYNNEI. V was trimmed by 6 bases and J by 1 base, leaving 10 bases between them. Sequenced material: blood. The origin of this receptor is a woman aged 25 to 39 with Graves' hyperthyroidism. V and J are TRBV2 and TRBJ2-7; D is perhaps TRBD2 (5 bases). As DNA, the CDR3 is TGTGCCAGCAGATTGGGCGGGTCCTACGAGCAGTACTTC. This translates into CASRLGGSYEQYF.